This T cell receptor (beta chain) was found in a study of shared clonotypes between healthy human individuals. Study results and caveats: Among non-shared clonotypes, generation probabilities were lower than among those shared by all four donors. It was anticipated that sequencing depth would influence how many clonotypes donors shared.

Deletions cut 0 bases from V and 2 bases from J, with 18 bases between. The CDR3 runs to 18 residues. Per germline, CDR1 LNHDA and CDR2 SQIVND (reference sequence). Note on this clone: Its antigen is still unknown.

Here immunoSEQ multiplex PCR was the method, and the copy in TCRdb shows in-frame clones only, minus some. Among about 1.5 million clones listed, 95% to 99% were seen once. All donors qualified as healthy HIV-negative adults and had experienced no recent acute infections or vaccinations. This sequence was found in a young man in good health. The sample was naive CD4+ T cells sorted from blood. Indicated subset: CD45RA+ positively selected. The chain joins TRBV19 to TRBJ2-3, with D perhaps matching TRBD1 (6 bases). CDR3 nucleotides: TGTGCCAGTAGTATAGATAGACCACAGGGATTTTACACAGATACGCAGTATTTT. Its protein product is CASSIDRPQGFYTDTQYF.